The subject of this entry is one TCR beta chain. Its target is not known. This specimen belongs to a study of vaccination and CD4 T cells after COVID-19. The Oncomine TCR Beta short-read assay was what sequenced the DNA obtained from cultured CD4+ T cells. In TCRdb, the PCR reads were re-called with MiXCR into one record per CDR3 protein. This sample has around 21,000 distinct CDR3 sequences, with over 50% found just once. Treatment: roughly 10-day PBMC culture with coronavirus spike peptide pools or control peptides (ViraFEST assay). Sequenced material: CD4+ T cells from blood, cultured in vitro. The origin of this receptor is a human donor who had recovered from COVID-19.

DNA of the CDR3: TGTGCCAGCAAGGGACAGAGCACAGATACGCAGTATTTT. This codes for CASKGQSTDTQYF. V is TRBV7-9 and J is TRBJ2-3; 7 nucleotides agree with TRBD1. CDR3 length: 13 amino acids. J lost 0 bases, V lost 7 bases, and 1 base had no gene match. Germline V gene data show CDR1 as SEHNR and CDR2 as FQNEAQ (reference sequence).